A single sample gave rise to the 21 T cell receptor beta chains below, sequenced in a study of T cells in tuberculosis. Clones were sequenced by immunoSEQ multiplex PCR, and TCRdb holds only the in-frame ones, with some missing. The sample includes tens of thousands of clones, under 95% of them seen just once. Specified time point: new active TB diagnosis, blood taken before or within 7 days of starting treatment. The starting material was PBMCs, obtained at tuberculosis diagnosis. These receptors originate from an adult with tuberculosis. Some clones in this sample may be carry-over from other donors' samples.

The chain links TRBV10-3 to TRBJ1-1; 7 bases match TRBD1. The CDR3 is 14 residues long. Trimming cost V 3 bases and J 2 bases; bases outside gene matches: 3. Looked up from germline, CDR1 is ENHRY and CDR2 is SYGVKD. CDR3 region: CAISEGTANTEAFF. The CDR3 DNA sequence: TGTGCCATCAGTGAAGGGACAGCTAACACTGAAGCTTTCTTT.

The chain carries TRBV27 and TRBJ2-1; 15 bases line up with TRBD2. V trimming: 4 bases; J trimming: 8 bases; junction bases outside the gene matches: 9. The CDR3 runs 17 residues. In germline, CDR1 is MNHEY, CDR2 SMNVEV (reference sequence). CDR3 in amino acids: CASSSGLAGGQYHEQFF. CDR3 nucleotide sequence: TGTGCCAGCAGTTCTGGACTAGCGGGGGGGCAATACCATGAGCAGTTCTTC.

The chain couples TRBV7-2 to TRBJ2-3; D remains unclear. Germline V gene sequence: CDR1 SGHTA, CDR2 FQGNSA. The CDR3 has 12 residues. Trimming removed 5 bases at V and 2 bases at J, with 5 bases between. The CDR3 region has the DNA TGTGCCAGCAGCCAAATCACAGATACGCAGTATTTT. Translated, it gives CASSQITDTQYF.

The chain combines TRBV30 with TRBJ1-1, with TRBD1 identical over 8 bases. This CDR3 is built from 14 residues. From germline, CDR1 is GTSNPN and CDR2 SVGIG (reference sequence). J was trimmed by 6 bases and V by 2 bases; bases with no gene match: 8. The CDR3 loop is CAWSPIQGAPEAFF. The CDR3 DNA reads TGTGCCTGGAGTCCAATCCAGGGGGCCCCTGAAGCTTTCTTT.

The rearrangement joins TRBV2 to TRBJ2-3; 8 nucleotides match TRBD2. After removal of 4 bases from V and 1 base from J, the junction contained 16 bases not matched to a gene. CDR1 SNHLY and CDR2 FYNNEI come from the germline V gene. CDR3 length equals 19 residues. The CDR3 DNA reads as TGTGCCAGCAGTGTTGGTGGGACTAGGTGGTTTAGTGGCACAGATACGCAGTATTTT. Its translation is CASSVGGTRWFSGTDTQYF.

This clone has just one count. The rearrangement joins TRBV5-6 to TRBJ2-3; perhaps TRBD1 as D (6 bases). The CDR3 totals 16 residues. V was trimmed by 4 bases and J by 2 bases, leaving 17 bases between them. Germline CDR1 and CDR2: SGHDT and YYEEEE. CDR3 bases: TGTGCCAGCAGCGAGTACGGGCCAGGGGCCACAGATACGCAGTATTTT. It yields the protein CASSEYGPGATDTQYF.

J is TRBJ2-1 and V is TRBV19, with TRBD2 matching over 9 bases. The germline V gene has CDR1 LNHDA and CDR2 SQIVND (reference sequence). V shed 3 bases and J 7 bases; nucleotides not matched to a gene: 10. This CDR3 is 16 amino acids long. CDR3 amino acids: CASSMEGGGAWNEQFF. For the CDR3, the DNA is TGTGCCAGTAGTATGGAAGGCGGGGGGGCCTGGAATGAGCAGTTCTTC.

The chain combines TRBV11-2 with TRBJ2-3, with D possibly matching TRBD2 (6 bases). Germline CDR1 reads SGHAT; CDR2 reads FQNNGV. The CDR3 extends over 16 amino acids. V shed 5 bases and J shed 2 bases, with 17 bases lying between them. The CDR3 sequence: CASSKTGERYTDTQYF. The CDR3, as DNA: TGTGCCAGCAGCAAAACGGGGGAGAGGTACACAGATACGCAGTATTTT.

This chain connects TRBV11-2 to TRBJ1-4, with TRBD1 matching 8 bases. The CDR3 extends over 15 amino acids. CDR1 SGHAT and CDR2 FQNNGV come from the germline V gene. V lost 5 bases, J lost 1 base, and 3 bases stayed unmatched. The CDR3 DNA follows: TGTGCCAGCAGCCCTGGACAGGGAACTAATGAAAAACTGTTTTTT. Residues: CASSPGQGTNEKLFF.

The rearrangement uses TRBV9 and TRBJ1-6; D gene ambiguous. Trimming left V 2 bases short and J 3 bases short, with 12 bases between. This CDR3 contains 16 residues. Germline assignment: CDR1 SGDLS and CDR2 YYNGEE. CDR3 loop: CASSVGEGNYNSPLHF. The CDR3 nucleotides read TGTGCCAGCAGCGTTGGGGAGGGTAACTATAATTCACCCCTCCACTTT. Together with reference TRBV9 and TRBJ1-6, the CDR3 gives the full variable domain: DSGVTQTPKHLITATGQRVTLRCSPRSGDLSVYWYQQSLDQGLQFLIQYYNGEERAKGNILERFSAQQFPDLHSELNLSSLELGDSALYFCASSVGEGNYNSPLHFGNGTRLTVT.

The chain employs TRBV19 and TRBJ1-2; 8 bases line up with TRBD1. Trimming at V came to 4 bases and at J to 7 bases, leaving 8 bases not matched to a gene. Germline V gene lookup returns CDR1 LNHDA and CDR2 SQIVND (reference sequence). This CDR3 comprises 14 residues. Here the CDR3 DNA reads TGTGCCAGTAGTACCCTGACAGGGGAGGCTGGCTACACCTTC. Its translation: CASSTLTGEAGYTF.

The V and J genes are TRBV19 and TRBJ2-1; TRBD2 aligns across 11 bases. Trimming at V came to 5 bases and at J to 4 bases, leaving 10 bases not matched to a gene. The CDR3 has 17 residues. In germline, CDR1 is LNHDA, CDR2 SQIVND (reference sequence). The CDR3 sequence is CASSSQRLAGTYNEQFF. CDR3 nucleotide sequence: TGTGCCAGTAGTTCCCAAAGACTAGCGGGGACGTACAATGAGCAGTTCTTC.

The chain is built from TRBV5-1 and TRBJ2-7, with unresolved D. This CDR3 is 13 amino acids long. Trimming pared 2 bases from V and 6 bases from J, leaving 12 bases between. The germline V gene has CDR1 SGHRS and CDR2 YFSETQ. The CDR3 nucleotides are TGCGCCAGCAGCTTTGAAATACTACGCGAGCAGTACTTC. This translates into CASSFEILREQYF.

This chain links TRBV25-1 with TRBJ2-7; 9 bases match TRBD1. In germline, CDR1 is MGHDK, CDR2 SYGVNS. Germline trimming cut 5 bases from V and 4 bases from J; bases unmatched to any gene: 6. The CDR3 has 14 residues. The CDR3 DNA is TGTGCCAGCAGTTCCGGGACAGGGTCGTACGAGCAGTACTTC. It is translated as CASSSGTGSYEQYF.

Only one count was recorded for this clone. The chain is built from TRBV11-3 and TRBJ2-7, with 12 nucleotides matching TRBD1. CDR1 and CDR2 (germline): SGHNT, YENEEA. This CDR3 contains 15 residues. Losses at the gene ends were 5 bases for V and 5 bases for J; bases not matched to a gene: 7. In DNA, the CDR3 is TGTGCCAGCAGCCTCCGGGGACAGGGGGCAAACGAGCAGTACTTC. It encodes CASSLRGQGANEQYF.

The chain employs TRBV27 and TRBJ1-6; 7 bases map to TRBD1. The CDR3 sequence is 15 residues long. Germline V gives CDR1 MNHEY, CDR2 SMNVEV (reference sequence). The junction had 9 bases not matched to a gene; V was cut back by 6 bases and J by 7 bases. Written as DNA, the CDR3 is TGTGCCAGCAGCCCGAAGGGACAGCGGAATTCACCCCTCCACTTT. Its protein is CASSPKGQRNSPLHF.

This chain uses TRBV19 with TRBJ1-2; 11 nucleotides line up with TRBD1. Germline assignment: CDR1 LNHDA and CDR2 SQIVND (reference sequence). This CDR3 spans 14 amino acids. The V and J ends lost 5 bases and 4 bases, in that order; junction bases with no gene match: 3. CDR3 nucleotide sequence: TGTGCCAGTAGTGGGACAGGGGGGACCTATGGCTACACCTTC. Its translation: CASSGTGGTYGYTF.

As regards this clone: The same CDR3 also results from other DNA sequences found in this sample. The rearrangement joins TRBV18 to TRBJ2-1; no clear D gene. CDR3 length: 11 amino acids. Germline V gene sequence: CDR1 KGHSH, CDR2 LQKENI. Trimming took off 6 bases at V and 7 bases at J, with 7 bases between the two ends. CDR3 bases: TGTGCCAGCTCGCGTGAGAATGAGCAGTTCTTC. Its translation is CASSRENEQFF. The variable domain in full, completed from reference TRBV18 and TRBJ2-1, reads NAGVMQNPRHLVRRRGQEARLRCSPMKGHSHVYWYRQLPEEGLKFMVYLQKENIIDESGMPKERFSAEFPKEGPSILRIQQVVRGDSAAYFCASSRENEQFFGPGTRLTVL.

J is TRBJ2-7 and V is TRBV5-6; TRBD1 matches 10 bases. The CDR3 extends over 17 amino acids. Unmatched junction bases numbered 11, after V lost 4 bases and J lost 1 base. Per germline, CDR1 SGHDT and CDR2 YYEEEE. The CDR3: CASSPTPGQGKSYEQYF. In nucleotides, the CDR3 is TGTGCCAGCAGCCCGACCCCGGGACAGGGGAAATCCTACGAGCAGTACTTC. Combining the CDR3 with reference TRBV5-6 and TRBJ2-7 gives the whole variable domain DAGVTQSPTHLIKTRGQQVTLRCSPKSGHDTVSWYQQALGQGPQFIFQYYEEEERQRGNFPDRFSGHQFPNYSSELNVNALLLGDSALYLCASSPTPGQGKSYEQYFGPGTRLTVT.

This clone was found once. The genes are TRBV27 and TRBJ1-5, with D perhaps TRBD1 (6 bases). CDR1 is MNHEY and CDR2 is SMNVEV in the germline V gene (reference sequence). The CDR3 length is 13 residues. V was shortened by 6 bases and J by 3 bases, with 9 bases between the two germline ends. This CDR3 reads CASRRTDNQPQHF. The CDR3, as DNA: TGTGCCAGCAGACGGACAGACAATCAGCCCCAGCATTTT.

This clone was seen a handful of times. This sequence joins TRBV6-9 and TRBJ1-2; 7 bases are a match to TRBD1. This CDR3 comprises 13 residues. Germline V gene lookup returns CDR1 MNHGY and CDR2 SVAAGI. Trimming cost V 6 bases and J 3 bases; bases outside gene matches: 4. CDR3 sequence (DNA): TGTGCCAGCAGAATTACAGGGGACTATGGCTACACCTTC. Protein sequence: CASRITGDYGYTF.